The 3 T cell receptor beta chains given below trace back to one sample, sequenced in a study of blood T cell repertoires in COVID-19. Generated by immunoSEQ multiplex PCR, the TCRdb table keeps only in-frame clones and is missing some. Seen here are about 500,000 clones, roughly 91% observed once, and the top ten hold less than 9.5%. Sequences were obtained from peripheral blood. Receptors originate from a woman aged 45-65 years with COVID-19, enrolled during active disease.

This rearrangement joins TRBV28 to TRBJ1-2; TRBD1 matches 9 bases. V gave up 5 bases and J gave up 4 bases; unmatched junction bases: 8. The CDR3 consists of 15 residues. From germline, CDR1 is MDHEN and CDR2 SYDVKM. This CDR3 reads CASSLPGQGAYGYTF. The CDR3 DNA is TGTGCCAGCAGTCTTCCGGGACAGGGAGCCTATGGCTACACCTTC.

Notes on this clone: In the same sample, other DNA sequences code for this CDR3. The chain employs TRBV27 and TRBJ1-3, with TRBD1 as a possible D gene (5 bases). V lost 4 bases and J lost 2, with 6 bases in between. Germline lookup yields CDR1 MNHEY and CDR2 SMNVEV (reference sequence). The CDR3 has 13 amino acids. The CDR3 region is CASSSGAGNTIYF. For the CDR3, the DNA is TGTGCCAGCAGTTCGGGGGCTGGAAACACCATATATTTT.

CDR3 nucleotides: TGTGCCAGCAGTCTAGTGGATACGCAGTATTTT. This gives the protein CASSLVDTQYF. The genes are TRBV6-5 and TRBJ2-3; D gene unclear. Trimming pared 5 bases from V and 6 bases from J, leaving 6 bases between. This CDR3 comprises 11 residues. Germline loops: CDR1 MNHEY, CDR2 SVGAGI.